This T cell receptor beta chain comes out of a study of neurological immune-mediated disorders. V was pared by 5 bases and J by 12 bases, with 13 bases of the junction left unmatched. Germline CDR1 DFQATT, CDR2 SNEGSKA (reference sequence). CDR3 length: 13 amino acids. In its sample, this clonotype was seen a few times. By 5'RACE with 10-nucleotide random UMIs, the cDNA was made. TCRdb redid the calling of the 5' RACE reads with MiXCR, one entry per CDR3 protein. The sample records tens of thousands of distinct CDR3 sequences, 9% to 12% being singletons. The sequencing sample was made of PBMCs. J is TRBJ2-1 and V is TRBV20-1; 7 bases line up with TRBD1. The origin of this receptor is a man aged 35 to 55 in good health. CDR3 in amino acids: CSAAQATGTAQFF. The CDR3 DNA reads TGCAGTGCTGCCCAAGCGACCGGGACAGCGCAGTTCTTC.